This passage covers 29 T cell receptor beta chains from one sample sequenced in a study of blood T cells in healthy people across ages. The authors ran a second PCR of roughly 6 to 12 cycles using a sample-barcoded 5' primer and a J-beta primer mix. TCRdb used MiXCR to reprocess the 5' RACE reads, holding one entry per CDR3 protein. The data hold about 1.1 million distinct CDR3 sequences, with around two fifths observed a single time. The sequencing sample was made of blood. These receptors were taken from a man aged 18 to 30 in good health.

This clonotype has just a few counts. As DNA, the CDR3 is TGTGCCAGCACAAACGGACTAACCTCCTACAATGAGCAGTACTTC. Its protein product is CASTNGLTSYNEQYF. The chain recombines TRBV6-1 with TRBJ2-1; D is possibly TRBD2 (6 bases). The end of the DNA aligns better with TRBJ2-7, so the J call may be wrong. CDR3 length equals 15 residues. Germline values: CDR1 MNHNS, CDR2 SASEGT.

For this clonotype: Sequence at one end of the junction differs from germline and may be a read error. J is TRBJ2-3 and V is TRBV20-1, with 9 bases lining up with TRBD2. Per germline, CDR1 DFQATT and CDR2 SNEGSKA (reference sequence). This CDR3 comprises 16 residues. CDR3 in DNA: TGCAGCGCTAGCCCCTCCGCGGGGGGGCCGACAGATACGCAGTATTTT. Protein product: CSASPSAGGPTDTQYF.

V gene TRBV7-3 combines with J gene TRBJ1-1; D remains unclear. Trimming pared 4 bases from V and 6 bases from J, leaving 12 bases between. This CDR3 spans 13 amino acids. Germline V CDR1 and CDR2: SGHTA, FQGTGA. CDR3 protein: CASSSLPGAEAFF. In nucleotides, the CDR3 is TGTGCCAGCAGCTCTCTTCCCGGCGCTGAAGCTTTCTTT.

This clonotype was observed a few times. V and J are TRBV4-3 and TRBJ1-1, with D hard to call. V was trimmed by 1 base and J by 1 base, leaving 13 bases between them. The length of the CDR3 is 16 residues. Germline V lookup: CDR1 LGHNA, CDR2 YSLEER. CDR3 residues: CASSQVWKRKNTEAFF. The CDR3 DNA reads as TGCGCCAGCAGCCAAGTATGGAAAAGGAAGAACACTGAAGCTTTCTTT.

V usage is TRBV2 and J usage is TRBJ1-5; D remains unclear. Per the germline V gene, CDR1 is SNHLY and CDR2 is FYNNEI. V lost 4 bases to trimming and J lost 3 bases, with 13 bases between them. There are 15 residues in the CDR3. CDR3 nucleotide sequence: TGTGCCAGCAGTGTTCTCGGCGGCTTCAATCAGCCCCAGCATTTT. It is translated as CASSVLGGFNQPQHF.

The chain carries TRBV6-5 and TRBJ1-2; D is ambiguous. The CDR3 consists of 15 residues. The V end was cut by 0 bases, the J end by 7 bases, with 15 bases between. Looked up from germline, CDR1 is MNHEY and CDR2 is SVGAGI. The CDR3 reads CASSYSVSRDGGYTF. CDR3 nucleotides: TGTGCCAGCAGTTACTCGGTCAGCCGCGACGGTGGCTACACCTTC.

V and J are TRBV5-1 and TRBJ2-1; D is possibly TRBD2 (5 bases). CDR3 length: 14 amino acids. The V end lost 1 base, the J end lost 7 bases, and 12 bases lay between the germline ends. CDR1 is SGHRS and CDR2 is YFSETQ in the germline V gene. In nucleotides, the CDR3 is TGCGCCAGCAGCTTGATACTAGTTGGTAATGAGCAGTTCTTC. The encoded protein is CASSLILVGNEQFF.

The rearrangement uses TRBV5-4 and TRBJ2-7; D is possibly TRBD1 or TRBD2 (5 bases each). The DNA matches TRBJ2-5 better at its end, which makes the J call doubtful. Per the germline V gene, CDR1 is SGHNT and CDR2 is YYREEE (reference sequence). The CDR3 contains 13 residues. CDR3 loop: CASSFRETQTQYF. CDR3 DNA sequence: TGTGCCAGCAGCTTCAGGGAGACGCAGACCCAGTACTTC.

The CDR3 sequence: CASSVAGRRDTEAFF. CDR3 coding DNA: TGTGCCAGCAGCGTAGCGGGGCGACGAGACACTGAAGCTTTCTTT. J is TRBJ1-1 and V is TRBV9; possible D gene TRBD1, 5 bases. Germline loops: CDR1 SGDLS, CDR2 YYNGEE. This CDR3 is 15 amino acids long. Trimming stripped 0 bases from V and 3 bases from J, with 12 bases between.

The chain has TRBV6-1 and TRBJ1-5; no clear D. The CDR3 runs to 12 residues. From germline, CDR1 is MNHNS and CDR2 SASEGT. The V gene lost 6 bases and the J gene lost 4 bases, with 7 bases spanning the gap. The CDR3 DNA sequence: TGTGCCAGCAGGAACGAGAATCAGCCCCAGCATTTT. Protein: CASRNENQPQHF.

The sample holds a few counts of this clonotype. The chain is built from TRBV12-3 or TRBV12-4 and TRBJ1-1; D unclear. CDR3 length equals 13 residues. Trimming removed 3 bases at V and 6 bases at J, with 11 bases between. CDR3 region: CASSFRRVAEAFF. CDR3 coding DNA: TGTGCCAGCAGTTTTAGGAGGGTCGCTGAAGCTTTCTTT.

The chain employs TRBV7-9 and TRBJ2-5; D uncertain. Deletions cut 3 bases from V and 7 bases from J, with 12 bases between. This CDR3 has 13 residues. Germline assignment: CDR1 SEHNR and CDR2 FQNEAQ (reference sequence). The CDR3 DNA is TGTGCCAGCAGCTTGGAGAGAGTCGGGACCCAGTACTTC. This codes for CASSLERVGTQYF.

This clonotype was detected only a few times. Here the CDR3 DNA reads TGCGCCAGCAGCCAAGAAGTGGCAGGGGGATTTGATGGCTACACCTTC. Its translation: CASSQEVAGGFDGYTF. This rearrangement joins TRBV4-3 to TRBJ1-2, with 7 bases aligning to TRBD1. Germline lookup yields CDR1 LGHNA and CDR2 YSLEER. CDR3 length: 16 amino acids. Losses at the gene ends were 0 bases for V and 6 bases for J; bases not matched to a gene: 10.

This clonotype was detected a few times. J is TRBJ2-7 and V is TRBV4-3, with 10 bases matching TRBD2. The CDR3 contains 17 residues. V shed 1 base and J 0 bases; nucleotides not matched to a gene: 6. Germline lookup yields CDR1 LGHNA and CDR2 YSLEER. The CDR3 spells CASSQGLAGESSYEQYF. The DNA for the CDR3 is TGCGCCAGCAGCCAAGGGCTAGCGGGGGAAAGCTCCTACGAGCAGTACTTC.

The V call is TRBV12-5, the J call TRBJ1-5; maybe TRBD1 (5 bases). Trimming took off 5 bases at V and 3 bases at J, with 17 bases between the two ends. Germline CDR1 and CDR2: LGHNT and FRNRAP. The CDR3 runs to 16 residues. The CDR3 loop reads CASGASGAATNQPQHF. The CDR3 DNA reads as TGTGCTAGTGGTGCATCTGGGGCAGCCACCAATCAGCCCCAGCATTTT.

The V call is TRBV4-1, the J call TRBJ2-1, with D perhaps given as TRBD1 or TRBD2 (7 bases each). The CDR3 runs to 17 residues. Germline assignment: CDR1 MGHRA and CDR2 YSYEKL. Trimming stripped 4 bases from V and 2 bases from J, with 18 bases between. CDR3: CASSPSRGGQPYNEQFF. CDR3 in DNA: TGCGCCAGCAGCCCCAGCAGGGGGGGACAACCCTACAATGAGCAGTTCTTC.

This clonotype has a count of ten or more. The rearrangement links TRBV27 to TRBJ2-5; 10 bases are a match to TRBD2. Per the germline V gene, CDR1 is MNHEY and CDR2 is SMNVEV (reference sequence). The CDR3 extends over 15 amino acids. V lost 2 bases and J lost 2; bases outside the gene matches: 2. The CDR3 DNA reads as TGTGCCAGCAGTTTAGTAGCGGGGGGACAAGAGACCCAGTACTTC. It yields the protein CASSLVAGGQETQYF.

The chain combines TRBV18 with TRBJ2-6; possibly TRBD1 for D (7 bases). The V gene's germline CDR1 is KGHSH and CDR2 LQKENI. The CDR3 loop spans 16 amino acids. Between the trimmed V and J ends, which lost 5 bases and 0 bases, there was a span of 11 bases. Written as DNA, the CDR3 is TGTGCCAGCTCATACAGGGGACTCTCTGGGGCCAACGTCCTGACTTTC. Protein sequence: CASSYRGLSGANVLTF.

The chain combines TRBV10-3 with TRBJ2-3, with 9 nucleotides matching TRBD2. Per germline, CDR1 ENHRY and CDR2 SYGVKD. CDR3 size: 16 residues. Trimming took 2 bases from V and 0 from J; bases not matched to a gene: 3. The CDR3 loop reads CAISERAGGSTDTQYF. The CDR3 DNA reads TGTGCCATCAGTGAGAGGGCGGGGGGGAGCACAGATACGCAGTATTTT.

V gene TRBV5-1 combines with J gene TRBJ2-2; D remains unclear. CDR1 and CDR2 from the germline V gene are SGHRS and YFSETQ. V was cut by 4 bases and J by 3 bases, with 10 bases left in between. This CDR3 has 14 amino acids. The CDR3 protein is CASSRNGDTGELFF. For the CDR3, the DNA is TGCGCCAGCAGCAGAAATGGGGACACCGGGGAGCTGTTTTTT.

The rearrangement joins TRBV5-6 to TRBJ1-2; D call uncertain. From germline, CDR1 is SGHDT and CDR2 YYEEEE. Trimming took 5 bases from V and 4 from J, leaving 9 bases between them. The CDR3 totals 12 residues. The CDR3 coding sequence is TGTGCCAGCAGGGACGGCAGCTATGGCTACACCTTC. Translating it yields CASRDGSYGYTF.

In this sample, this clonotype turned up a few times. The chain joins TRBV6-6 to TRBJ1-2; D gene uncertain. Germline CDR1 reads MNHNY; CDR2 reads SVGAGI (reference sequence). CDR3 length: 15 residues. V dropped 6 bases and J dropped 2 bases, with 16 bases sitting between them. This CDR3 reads CASRQQYSTNYGYTF. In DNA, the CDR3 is TGTGCCAGCAGGCAGCAGTACTCTACCAACTATGGCTACACCTTC.

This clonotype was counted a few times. The CDR3 spells CAISEARDSYEQYF. The CDR3 DNA reads TGTGCCATCAGTGAGGCTAGGGACAGCTACGAGCAGTACTTC. The V and J genes are TRBV10-3 and TRBJ2-4; 7 nucleotides line up with TRBD1. The J call is in doubt because the DNA end fits TRBJ2-7 better. Germline values: CDR1 ENHRY, CDR2 SYGVKD. The CDR3 is 14 amino acids.

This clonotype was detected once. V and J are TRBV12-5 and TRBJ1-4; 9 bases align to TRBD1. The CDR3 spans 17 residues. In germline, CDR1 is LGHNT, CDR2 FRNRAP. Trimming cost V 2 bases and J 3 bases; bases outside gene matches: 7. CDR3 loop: CASGLTTGTGPNEKLFF. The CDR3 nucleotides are TGTGCTAGTGGTTTGACTACCGGGACAGGGCCTAATGAAAAACTGTTTTTT. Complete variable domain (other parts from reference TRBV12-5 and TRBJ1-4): DARVTQTPRHKVTEMGQEVTMRCQPILGHNTVFWYRQTMMQGLELLAYFRNRAPLDDSGMPKDRFSAEMPDATLATLKIQPSEPRDSAVYFCASGLTTGTGPNEKLFFGSGTQLSVL.

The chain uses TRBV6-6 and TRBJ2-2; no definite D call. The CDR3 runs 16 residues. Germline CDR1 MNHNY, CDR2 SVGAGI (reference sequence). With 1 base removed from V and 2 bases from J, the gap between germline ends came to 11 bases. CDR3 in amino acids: CASSYLGRGNTGELFF. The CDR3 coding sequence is TGTGCCAGCAGTTACTTAGGCCGCGGAAACACCGGGGAGCTGTTTTTT.

The CDR3 bases are TGTGCCAGCTCACCATCTCCAGGGACGGTCACTGAAGCTTTCTTT. It translates to CASSPSPGTVTEAFF. The chain uses TRBV18 and TRBJ1-1; D perhaps matches TRBD1 (5 bases). Trimming took off 2 bases at V and 4 bases at J, with 14 bases between the two ends. The CDR3 has 15 residues. CDR1 is KGHSH and CDR2 is LQKENI in the germline V gene.

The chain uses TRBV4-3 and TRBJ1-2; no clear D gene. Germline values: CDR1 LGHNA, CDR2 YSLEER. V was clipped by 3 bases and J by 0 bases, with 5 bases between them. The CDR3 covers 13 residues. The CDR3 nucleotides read TGCGCCAGCAGCCAGGCCACTAACTATGGCTACACCTTC. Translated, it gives CASSQATNYGYTF.

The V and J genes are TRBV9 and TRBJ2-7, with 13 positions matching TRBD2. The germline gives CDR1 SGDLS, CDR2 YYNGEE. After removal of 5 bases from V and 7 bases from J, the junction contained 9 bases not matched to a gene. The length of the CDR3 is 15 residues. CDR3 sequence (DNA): TGTGCCAGCAGTGAACTAGCGGGAGGGCCGCGGGAGCAGTACTTC. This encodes CASSELAGGPREQYF. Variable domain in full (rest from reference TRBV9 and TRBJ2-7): DSGVTQTPKHLITATGQRVTLRCSPRSGDLSVYWYQQSLDQGLQFLIQYYNGEERAKGNILERFSAQQFPDLHSELNLSSLELGDSALYFCASSELAGGPREQYFGPGTRLTVT.

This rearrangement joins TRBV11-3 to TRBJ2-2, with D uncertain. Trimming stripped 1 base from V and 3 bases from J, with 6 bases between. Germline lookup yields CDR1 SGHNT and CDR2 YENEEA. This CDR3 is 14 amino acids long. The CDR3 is CASSLGPHTGELFF. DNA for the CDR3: TGTGCCAGCAGCTTAGGACCGCACACCGGGGAGCTGTTTTTT.